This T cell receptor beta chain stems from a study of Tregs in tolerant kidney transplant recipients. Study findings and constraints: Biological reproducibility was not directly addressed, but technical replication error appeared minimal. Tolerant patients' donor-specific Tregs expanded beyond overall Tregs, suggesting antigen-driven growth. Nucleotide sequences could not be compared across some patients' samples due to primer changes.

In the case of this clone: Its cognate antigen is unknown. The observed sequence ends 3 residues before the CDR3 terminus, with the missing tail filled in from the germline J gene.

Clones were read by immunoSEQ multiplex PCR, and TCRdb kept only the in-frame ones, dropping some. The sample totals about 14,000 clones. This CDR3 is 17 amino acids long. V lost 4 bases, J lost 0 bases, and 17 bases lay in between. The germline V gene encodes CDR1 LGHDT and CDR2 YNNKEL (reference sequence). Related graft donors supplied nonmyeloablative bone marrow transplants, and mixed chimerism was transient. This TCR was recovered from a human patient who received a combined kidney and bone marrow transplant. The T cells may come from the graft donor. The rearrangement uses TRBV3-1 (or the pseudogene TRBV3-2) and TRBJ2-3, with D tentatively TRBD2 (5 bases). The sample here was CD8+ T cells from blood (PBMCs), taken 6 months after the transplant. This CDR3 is CASSPPRGSPSTDTQYF. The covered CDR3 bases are TGTGCCAGCAGCCCCCCCCGGGGTTCCCCTAGCACAGATACG.